This T cell receptor beta chain was sequenced for a study of T cells after yellow fever vaccination. Notes on the study in general: Researchers report a weaker secondary response that nonetheless peaked faster, day 5 versus 15.

TCRdb re-called the 5' RACE reads through MiXCR, storing one row per CDR3 protein. The data contain 250,000 to 350,000 distinct CDR3 sequences, around 8.6% of them singletons. This clonotype has a count of ten or more. Its target is not known. Germline CDR1 LGHNA, CDR2 YSLEER. The CDR3 is 18 residues long. Between the trimmed V and J ends, which lost 0 bases and 7 bases, there was a span of 21 bases. The genes are TRBV4-3 and TRBJ2-2; D may correspond to TRBD1 or TRBD2 (5 bases each). The clonotype originates from a man aged 18 to 30 who received the YFV17D yellow fever vaccine. The sequencing used CD4+ T cells sorted from PBMCs, collected 5 days after the yellow fever booster vaccination. In DNA form, the CDR3 reads TGCGCCAGCAGCCAAGACGGGCCGGGACGCCCATCGGACGGGGAGCTGTTTTTT. The encoded protein is CASSQDGPGRPSDGELFF.